Sequencing of this T cell receptor (beta chain) was carried out in a study of patients and donors after allogeneic stem cell transplantation. The germline V and J ends were trimmed by 0 bases and 8 bases, with 10 bases remaining between them. CDR3 size: 13 residues. The germline gives CDR1 LGHNA, CDR2 YNFKEQ. MiXCR, applied by TCRdb to the RT-PCR reads, yields one record per CDR3 protein. The sample gives around 82,000 distinct CDR3 sequences, less than 5% of which show up once; about 3% is in the top ten. This chain connects TRBV4-2 to TRBJ1-2; no firm D call. The sequenced sample consisted of blood, either unsorted or a sorted T cell fraction (not recorded which). This clonotype was sampled from a human donor who was either an allogeneic HSCT recipient or a stem cell or donor lymphocyte infusion donor (not recorded which). It is not recorded whose cells these are; they may come from a transplant donor. The CDR3 spells CASSQEEDGGYTF. The CDR3 nucleotides read TGTGCCAGCAGCCAAGAGGAAGACGGAGGCTACACCTTC.